This T cell receptor (beta chain) was observed in a study of a mutant IDH1 vaccine in newly diagnosed glioma. Study-level information: Treated patients showed a male proportion of approximately 62%, a female proportion of around 38%, and a mean age of 40.4 years. Patients' prior therapy spanned radiotherapy, temozolomide, or both; most underwent both.

Produced via immunoSEQ multiplex PCR; TCRdb's table is partial and in-frame only. The repertoire holds 50,000 to 75,000 clones, with approximately 92% as singletons. The time point is: baseline, week 1 (first vaccination visit). Treatment described: pre-vaccination baseline after standard-of-care therapy. The astrocytomas were IDH1-mutant, ATRX-negative, and WHO grade 3 or 4. The clonotype originates from a man in his fifties with glioma. Sequenced here: PBMCs, sampled from a glioma patient treated with radiotherapy, temozolomide or both.

The CDR3 loop is CASSQKTIPGEQYF. In DNA, the CDR3 is TGCGCCAGCAGCCAAAAAACAATCCCGGGCGAGCAGTACTTC. The chain joins TRBV4-3 to TRBJ2-7; D not certain. Looked up from germline, CDR1 is LGHNA and CDR2 is YSLEER. V was shortened by 2 bases and J by 6 bases, with 14 bases between the two germline ends. The CDR3 runs to 14 residues.